This T cell receptor beta chain stems from a study of T cells after yellow fever vaccination. Whole-study results and caveats: In post-booster samples, most primary-vaccination clones reappeared (about 97% CD4, approximately 91% CD8). Repertoires sorted by FACS could include abundant clonotypes that are contaminants from the bulk population. Weaker, the secondary response peaked sooner, at day 5 versus 15.

The germline V gene encodes CDR1 DFQATT and CDR2 SNEGSKA (reference sequence). Trimming shortened V by 3 bases and J by 9 bases, and 15 bases separated the two germline ends. CDR3 length: 13 amino acids. For TCR, cDNA came from 5'RACE template switching, which added a universal primer site and UMIs. TCRdb reprocessed the 5' RACE reads with MiXCR, giving one entry per CDR3 protein. The sample gives about 310,000 distinct CDR3 sequences, around 3.9% of which show up once; around 20% is in the top ten. This clonotype has a handful of counts. Its antigen is still unknown. The sequence was obtained from a man between 18 and 35 years old who received the YFV17D yellow fever vaccine. The sequences come from PBMCs, collected on the day of the yellow fever booster vaccination. The chain has TRBV20-1 and TRBJ1-5, with D hard to call. The CDR3 here is CSARDPPMGPQHF. The CDR3 DNA reads as TGCAGTGCTAGGGACCCCCCCATGGGGCCCCAGCATTTT.